These 20 T cell receptor beta chains share one sample of origin, sequenced in a study of T cells after yellow fever vaccination. TCRdb ran MiXCR on the 5' RACE reads and lists one entry per CDR3 protein. Of roughly 150,000 distinct CDR3 sequences detected, under 7.5% appear once; the ten largest clones hold 2.5%. The material sequenced was CD4+ T cells sorted from PBMCs, taken less than 6 days after the first yellow fever vaccination. These receptors all stem from a young man who received the YFV17D yellow fever vaccine.

This clonotype was seen ten or more times. The rearrangement joins TRBV5-1 to TRBJ2-5; D is possibly TRBD2 (6 bases). Germline CDR1 SGHRS, CDR2 YFSETQ. This CDR3 spans 15 amino acids. The V end lost 6 bases, the J end lost 2 bases, and 17 bases lay between the germline ends. CDR3 residues: CASMRWGTPQETQYF. The CDR3 nucleotides are TGCGCCAGCATGCGATGGGGGACTCCGCAAGAGACCCAGTACTTC.

This clonotype was seen ten or more times. As DNA, the CDR3 is TGTGCCATCAGTGAGTCTCCAGGGTCCTCCACCGGGGAGCTGTTTTTT. The encoded protein is CAISESPGSSTGELFF. The chain combines TRBV10-3 with TRBJ2-2; the D gene is possibly TRBD1 (5 bases). Germline V gives CDR1 ENHRY, CDR2 SYGVKD. V lost 0 bases, J lost 4 bases, and 12 bases lay in between. CDR3 size: 16 residues.

At least ten counts were recorded for this clonotype. The chain couples TRBV7-2 to TRBJ2-3, with D unresolved. V lost 3 bases, J lost 2 bases, and 12 bases lay in between. Germline assignment: CDR1 SGHTA and CDR2 FQGNSA. The CDR3 contains 15 residues. The CDR3 DNA sequence: TGTGCCAGCAGCTTCTATACAGTACTCACAGATACGCAGTATTTT. Amino acids: CASSFYTVLTDTQYF.

This clonotype was observed at least ten times. This chain connects TRBV18 to TRBJ1-1; 7 bases agree with TRBD1. The germline gives CDR1 KGHSH, CDR2 LQKENI. V was clipped by 6 bases and J by 1 base; unmatched bases: 5. CDR3 length: 14 residues. CDR3 residues: CASSHRGQNTEAFF. CDR3 DNA sequence: TGTGCCAGCTCGCACAGGGGCCAGAACACTGAAGCTTTCTTT.

This clonotype was counted at least ten times. This chain connects TRBV5-1 to TRBJ2-2; 7 nucleotides agree with TRBD2. The V gene's germline CDR1 is SGHRS and CDR2 YFSETQ. V gave up 4 bases and J gave up 0 bases; unmatched junction bases: 3. This CDR3 has 15 residues. CDR3 in amino acids: CASSPSGTNTGELFF. CDR3 DNA sequence: TGCGCCAGCAGCCCGAGCGGGACGAACACCGGGGAGCTGTTTTTT.

The chain combines TRBV27 with TRBJ1-6, with D uncertain. Germline CDR1 reads MNHEY; CDR2 reads SMNVEV (reference sequence). There are 13 residues in the CDR3. V dropped 7 bases and J dropped 7 bases, with 11 bases sitting between them. The CDR3 loop is CASKAGWNSPLHF. The CDR3 nucleotides read TGTGCCAGCAAGGCAGGCTGGAATTCACCCCTCCACTTT.

This clonotype was found many times. The chain carries TRBV20-1 and TRBJ1-1; D is possibly TRBD1 (5 bases). Germline-derived CDR1 and CDR2 are DFQATT and SNEGSKA (reference sequence). V dropped 1 base and J dropped 4 bases, with 16 bases sitting between them. The length of the CDR3 is 15 residues. CDR3 bases: TGCAGTGCTAGAGTAGGTGGGGGGGTGAGCACTGAAGCTTTCTTT. Translated: CSARVGGGVSTEAFF.

This clonotype has just a few counts. The V call is TRBV9, the J call TRBJ1-6; D might be TRBD1 (5 bases). The CDR3 extends over 14 amino acids. Trimming took off 0 bases at V and 6 bases at J, with 7 bases between the two ends. Germline V gene data show CDR1 as SGDLS and CDR2 as YYNGEE. In DNA, the CDR3 is TGTGCCAGCAGCGTAGAGCAGGGTAATTCACCCCTCCACTTT. Its protein product is CASSVEQGNSPLHF. The complete variable domain, with remaining parts taken from reference TRBV9 and TRBJ1-6, reads DSGVTQTPKHLITATGQRVTLRCSPRSGDLSVYWYQQSLDQGLQFLIQYYNGEERAKGNILERFSAQQFPDLHSELNLSSLELGDSALYFCASSVEQGNSPLHFGNGTRLTVT.

This clonotype was detected many times. Here the CDR3 reads CASSPRGQGEDSNQPQHF. The DNA for the CDR3 is TGCGCCAGCAGTCCCAGGGGACAGGGTGAGGATAGCAATCAGCCCCAGCATTTT. This chain uses TRBV5-1 with TRBJ1-5, with TRBD1 identical over 9 bases. Germline trimming cut 5 bases from V and 0 bases from J; bases unmatched to any gene: 12. Germline loops: CDR1 SGHRS, CDR2 YFSETQ. The CDR3 loop spans 18 amino acids.

This clonotype was detected ten times or more. This chain joins TRBV20-1 and TRBJ2-2, with 7 bases identical to TRBD2. The V gene end was trimmed by 1 base and the J gene end by 9 bases; junction bases not matched to a gene: 2. Germline-derived CDR1 and CDR2 are DFQATT and SNEGSKA (reference sequence). This CDR3 has 12 amino acids. In DNA form, the CDR3 reads TGCAGTGCTAGAGGAGCGGGGTGGGAGCTGTTTTTT. It encodes CSARGAGWELFF.

The chain couples TRBV15 to TRBJ2-3; 9 nucleotides line up with TRBD1. J gave up 9 bases and V 0 bases, and 7 bases lay outside the gene matches. This CDR3 spans 15 amino acids. From germline, CDR1 is LNHNV and CDR2 YYDKDF (reference sequence). The CDR3 DNA reads as TGTGCCACCAGCAGAGAGTTAAAGGGACAGGGAACGCAGTATTTT. It encodes CATSRELKGQGTQYF.

This clonotype was seen repeatedly, ten times or more. The V and J genes are TRBV15 and TRBJ2-7; 9 positions match TRBD1. Looked up from germline, CDR1 is LNHNV and CDR2 is YYDKDF (reference sequence). Trimming at V came to 2 bases and at J to 6 bases, leaving 2 bases not matched to a gene. The CDR3 consists of 13 residues. The CDR3 sequence is CATSRMDRGEQYV. The CDR3 bases are TGTGCCACCAGCAGAATGGACAGGGGCGAGCAGTACGTC.

V gene TRBV7-2 combines with J gene TRBJ2-5; D ambiguous. Germline values: CDR1 SGHTA, CDR2 FQGNSA. The V end was cut by 5 bases, the J end by 2 bases, with 12 bases between. The CDR3 is 14 residues long. The CDR3 bases are TGTGCCAGCAGCAGAGATCGGCATCAAGAGACCCAGTACTTC. Translated, it gives CASSRDRHQETQYF.

This clonotype was seen at least ten times. The chain employs TRBV21-1 and TRBJ1-6; the table gives TRBD1 as D, unverified against the DNA. TRBV21-1 is noted as a pseudogene. CDR3 size: 17 residues. The CDR3 is CASSPSGTGTGRIPLHF. CDR3 nucleotide sequence: TGTGCCAGCAGCCCCAGTGGAACCGGGACAGGACGGATACCCCTCCACTTT.

This clonotype was observed at least ten times. The chain carries TRBV5-1 and TRBJ2-3, with TRBD2 matching 7 bases. The CDR3 sequence is 16 residues long. The V segment lost 5 bases and the J segment 1 base; nucleotides outside the gene matches: 10. CDR1 is SGHRS and CDR2 is YFSETQ in the germline V gene. This chain's CDR3 is CASSRGEVLGTDTQYF. CDR3 DNA: TGCGCCAGCAGTCGGGGGGAGGTCCTGGGCACAGATACGCAGTATTTT.

This clonotype was seen many times. The chain carries TRBV4-2 and TRBJ1-1, with D unresolved. The V and J ends lost 0 bases and 8 bases respectively, with 7 bases between them. Germline V gives CDR1 LGHNA, CDR2 YNFKEQ. The CDR3 consists of 12 residues. The CDR3 bases are TGTGCCAGCAGCCAAGAGGGAGAAGAAGCTTTCTTT. Translated, it gives CASSQEGEEAFF.

The chain uses TRBV19 and TRBJ2-7, with D perhaps matching TRBD1 (5 bases). V was pared by 1 base and J by 2 bases, with 9 bases between. The CDR3 contains 14 residues. Germline CDR1 reads LNHDA; CDR2 reads SQIVND (reference sequence). The CDR3 coding sequence is TGTGCCAGTAGTATAGGTCCAGGGCCCTACGAGCAGTACGTC. As protein: CASSIGPGPYEQYV.

This clonotype was observed many times. The CDR3 DNA is TGTGCCAGCAGCCAGACTAGCGGGGGCCGGTACGAGCAGTACTTC. Its protein is CASSQTSGGRYEQYF. The chain couples TRBV7-9 to TRBJ2-7, with 12 bases lining up with TRBD2. Germline V gene data show CDR1 as SEHNR and CDR2 as FQNEAQ (reference sequence). V dropped 5 bases and J dropped 4; count of bases not matched to a gene: 6. The CDR3 loop spans 15 amino acids.

This clonotype has at least ten counts. V and J are TRBV9 and TRBJ2-1, with no clear D. V lost 0 bases, J lost 6 bases, and 13 bases lay in between. Per the germline V gene, CDR1 is SGDLS and CDR2 is YYNGEE. The CDR3 is 15 residues long. Here the CDR3 DNA reads TGTGCCAGCAGCGTAGTTTCCGGTAGCCTCAATGAGCAGTTCTTC. Protein sequence: CASSVVSGSLNEQFF.

This clonotype was detected only a few times. The genes are TRBV10-3 and TRBJ1-6, with D unclear. The germline gives CDR1 ENHRY, CDR2 SYGVKD. The CDR3 consists of 12 residues. V was trimmed by 0 bases and J by 9 bases, leaving 3 bases between them. CDR3 loop: CAISESSSPLHF. The DNA of the CDR3 is TGTGCCATCAGTGAGTCGTCTTCACCCCTCCACTTT.